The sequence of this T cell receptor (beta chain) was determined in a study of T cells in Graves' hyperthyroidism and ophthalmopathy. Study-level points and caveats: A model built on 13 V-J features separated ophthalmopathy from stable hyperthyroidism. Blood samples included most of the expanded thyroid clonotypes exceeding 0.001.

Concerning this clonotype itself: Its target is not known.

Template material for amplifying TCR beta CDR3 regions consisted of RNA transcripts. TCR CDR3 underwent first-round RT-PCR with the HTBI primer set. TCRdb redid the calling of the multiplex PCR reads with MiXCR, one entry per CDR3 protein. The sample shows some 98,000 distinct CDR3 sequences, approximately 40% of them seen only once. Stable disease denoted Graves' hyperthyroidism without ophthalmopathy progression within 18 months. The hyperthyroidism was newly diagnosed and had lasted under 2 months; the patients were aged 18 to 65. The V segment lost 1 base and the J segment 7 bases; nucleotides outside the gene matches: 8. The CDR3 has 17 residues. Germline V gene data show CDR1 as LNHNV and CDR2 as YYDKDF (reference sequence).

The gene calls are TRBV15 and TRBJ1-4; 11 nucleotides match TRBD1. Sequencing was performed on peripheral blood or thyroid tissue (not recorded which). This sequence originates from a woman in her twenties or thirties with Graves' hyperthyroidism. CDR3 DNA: TGTGCCACCAGCAGAGGGGACAGGGGGAAGGAGAGTGAAAAACTGTTTTTT. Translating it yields CATSRGDRGKESEKLFF.